The following is a T cell receptor beta chain sequence with its context. The antigen remains undetermined. The germline gives CDR1 LNHDA, CDR2 SQIVND (reference sequence). The CDR3 has 16 residues. Trimming took 6 bases from V and 3 from J; bases not matched to a gene: 9. The source of the sample is a study of shared clonotypes between healthy human individuals. The study's findings and limits: Owing to a small donor count, the genetic and exposure-history diversity represented was limited.

Deep-level assay runs were performed. TCRdb keeps only in-frame clones here, not all; method: immunoSEQ multiplex PCR. The top ten hold roughly 1.2% of the sample, which has over 1.4 million clones, roughly 96% seen once. The sequenced sample consisted of naive CD4+ T cells sorted from blood. Subset given: CD45RA+ positively selected. The clonotype comes from a man under 40 in good health. The chain combines TRBV19 with TRBJ2-1, with 9 positions matching TRBD2. The CDR3 region is CASRPIAGANYNEQFF. Written as DNA, the CDR3 is TGTGCCAGTAGACCAATAGCGGGAGCGAACTACAATGAGCAGTTCTTC.